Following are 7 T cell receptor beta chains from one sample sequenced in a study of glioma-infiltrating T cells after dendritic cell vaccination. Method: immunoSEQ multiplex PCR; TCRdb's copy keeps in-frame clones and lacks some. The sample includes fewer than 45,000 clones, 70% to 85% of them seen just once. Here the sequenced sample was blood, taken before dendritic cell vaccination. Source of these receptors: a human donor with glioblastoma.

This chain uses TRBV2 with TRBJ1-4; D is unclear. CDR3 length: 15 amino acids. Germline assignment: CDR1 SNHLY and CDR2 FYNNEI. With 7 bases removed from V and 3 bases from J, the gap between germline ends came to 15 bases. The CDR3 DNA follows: TGTGCCAGCAAGGAGGGAGGTCGTTCTAATGAAAAACTGTTTTTT. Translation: CASKEGGRSNEKLFF.

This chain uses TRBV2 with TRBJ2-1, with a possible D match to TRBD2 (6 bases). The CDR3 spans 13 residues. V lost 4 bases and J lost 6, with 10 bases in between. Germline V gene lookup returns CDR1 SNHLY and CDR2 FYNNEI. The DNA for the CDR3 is TGTGCCAGCAGTGTTTCGCGGGGCAATGAGCAGTTCTTC. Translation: CASSVSRGNEQFF.

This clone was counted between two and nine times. The CDR3 protein is CASTDRVRHEQYF. The CDR3, as DNA: TGTGCCAGCACAGACAGGGTCAGGCACGAGCAGTACTTC. The chain recombines TRBV7-2 with TRBJ2-7, with TRBD1 identical over 7 bases. J was trimmed by 5 bases and V by 7 bases; bases with no gene match: 8. The V gene's germline CDR1 is SGHTA and CDR2 FQGNSA. The CDR3 sequence is 13 residues long.

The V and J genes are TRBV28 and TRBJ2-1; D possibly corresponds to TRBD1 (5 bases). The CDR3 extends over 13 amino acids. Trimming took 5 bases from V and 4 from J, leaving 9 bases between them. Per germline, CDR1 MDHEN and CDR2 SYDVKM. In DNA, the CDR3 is TGTGCCAGCAGTCCACCAGGGTACAATGAGCAGTTCTTC. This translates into CASSPPGYNEQFF. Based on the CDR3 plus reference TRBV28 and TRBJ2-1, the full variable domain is DVKVTQSSRYLVKRTGEKVFLECVQDMDHENMFWYRQDPGLGLRLIYFSYDVKMKEKGDIPEGYSVSREKKERFSLILESASTNQTSMYLCASSPPGYNEQFFGPGTRLTVL.

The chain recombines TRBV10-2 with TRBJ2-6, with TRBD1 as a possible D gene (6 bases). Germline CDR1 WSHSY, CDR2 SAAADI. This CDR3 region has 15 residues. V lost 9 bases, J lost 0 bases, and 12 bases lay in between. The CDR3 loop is CASGQLSSGANVLTF. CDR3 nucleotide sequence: TGCGCCAGTGGACAGTTAAGCTCTGGGGCCAACGTCCTGACTTTC.

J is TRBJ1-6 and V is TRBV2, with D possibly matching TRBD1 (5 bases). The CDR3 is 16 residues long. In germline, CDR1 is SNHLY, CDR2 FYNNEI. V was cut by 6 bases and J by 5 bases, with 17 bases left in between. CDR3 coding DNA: TGTGCCAGCAGGGCCAGACCAGGGAGGGATAATTCACCCCTCCACTTT. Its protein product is CASRARPGRDNSPLHF.

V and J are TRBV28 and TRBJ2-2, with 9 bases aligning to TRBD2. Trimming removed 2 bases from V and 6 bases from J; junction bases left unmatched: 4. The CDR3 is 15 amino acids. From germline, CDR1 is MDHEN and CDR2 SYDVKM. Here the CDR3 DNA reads TGTGCCAGCAGTTTACTCGGCGGGGGGGCCGGGGAGCTGTTTTTT. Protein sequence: CASSLLGGGAGELFF.